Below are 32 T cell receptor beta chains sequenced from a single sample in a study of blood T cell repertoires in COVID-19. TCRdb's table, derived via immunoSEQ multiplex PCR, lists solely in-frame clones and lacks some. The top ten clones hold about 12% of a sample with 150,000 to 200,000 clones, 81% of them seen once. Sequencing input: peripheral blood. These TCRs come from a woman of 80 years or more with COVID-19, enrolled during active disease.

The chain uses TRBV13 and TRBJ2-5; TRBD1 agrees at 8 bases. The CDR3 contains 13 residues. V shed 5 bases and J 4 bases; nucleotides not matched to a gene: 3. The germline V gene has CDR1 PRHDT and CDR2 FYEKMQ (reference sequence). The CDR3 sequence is CASSADRGETQYF. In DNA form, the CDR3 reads TGTGCCAGCAGCGCTGACAGGGGAGAGACCCAGTACTTC.

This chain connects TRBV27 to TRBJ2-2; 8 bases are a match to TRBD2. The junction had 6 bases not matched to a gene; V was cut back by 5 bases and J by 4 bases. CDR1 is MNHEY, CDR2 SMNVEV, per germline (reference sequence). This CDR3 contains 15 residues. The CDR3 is CASSLRGGTTGELFF. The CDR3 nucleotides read TGTGCCAGCAGTCTCCGGGGGGGGACCACCGGGGAGCTGTTTTTT.

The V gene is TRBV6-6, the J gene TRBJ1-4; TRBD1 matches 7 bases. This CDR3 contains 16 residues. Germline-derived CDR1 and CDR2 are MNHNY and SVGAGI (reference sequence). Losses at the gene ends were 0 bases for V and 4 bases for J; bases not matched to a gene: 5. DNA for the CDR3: TGTGCCAGCAGTTACTCGCGGACAGGCAATAATGAAAAACTGTTTTTT. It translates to CASSYSRTGNNEKLFF.

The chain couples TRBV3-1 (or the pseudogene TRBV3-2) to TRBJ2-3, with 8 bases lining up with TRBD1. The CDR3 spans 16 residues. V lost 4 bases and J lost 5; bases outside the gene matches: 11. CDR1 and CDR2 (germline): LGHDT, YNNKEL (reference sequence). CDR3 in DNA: TGTGCCAGCAGCCGTAGCGCAGGGGGCGCGGGAGATACGCAGTATTTT. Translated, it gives CASSRSAGGAGDTQYF.

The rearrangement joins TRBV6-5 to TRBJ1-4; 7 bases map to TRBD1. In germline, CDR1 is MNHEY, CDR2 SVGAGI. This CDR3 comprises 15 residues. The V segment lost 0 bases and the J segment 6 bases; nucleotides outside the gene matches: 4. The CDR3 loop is CASSYSTGWDEKLFF. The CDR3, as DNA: TGTGCCAGCAGTTACTCGACAGGGTGGGATGAAAAACTGTTTTTT.

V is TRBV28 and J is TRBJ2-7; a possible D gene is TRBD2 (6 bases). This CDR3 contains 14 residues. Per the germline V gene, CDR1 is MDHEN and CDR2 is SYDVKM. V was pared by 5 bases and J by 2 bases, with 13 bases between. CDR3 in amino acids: CASSLQGLTYEQYF. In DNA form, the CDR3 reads TGTGCCAGCAGTCTCCAGGGACTTACCTACGAGCAGTACTTC.

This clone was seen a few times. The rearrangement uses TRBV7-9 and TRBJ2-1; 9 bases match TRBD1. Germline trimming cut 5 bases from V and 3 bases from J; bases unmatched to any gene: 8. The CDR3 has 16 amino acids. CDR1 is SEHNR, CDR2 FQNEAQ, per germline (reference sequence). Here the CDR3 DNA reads TGTGCCAGCAGCCCCCTCGACAGGGGGGTCTACAATGAGCAGTTCTTC. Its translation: CASSPLDRGVYNEQFF. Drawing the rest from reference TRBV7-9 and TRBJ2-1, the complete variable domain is DTGVSQNPRHKITKRGQNVTFRCDPISEHNRLYWYRQTLGQGPEFLTYFQNEAQLEKSRLLSDRFSAERPKGSFSTLEIQRTEQGDSAMYLCASSPLDRGVYNEQFFGPGTRLTVL.

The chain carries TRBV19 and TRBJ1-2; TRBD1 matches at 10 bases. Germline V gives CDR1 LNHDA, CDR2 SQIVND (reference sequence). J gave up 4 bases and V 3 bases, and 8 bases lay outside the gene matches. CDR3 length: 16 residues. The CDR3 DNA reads TGTGCCAGTAGTATGGTTCACGGGACAGGGGTCTATGGCTACACCTTC. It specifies CASSMVHGTGVYGYTF. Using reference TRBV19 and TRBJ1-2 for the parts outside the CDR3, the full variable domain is DGGITQSPKYLFRKEGQNVTLSCEQNLNHDAMYWYRQDPGQGLRLIYYSQIVNDFQKGDIAEGYSVSREKKESFPLTVTSAQKNPTAFYLCASSMVHGTGVYGYTFGSGTRLTVV.

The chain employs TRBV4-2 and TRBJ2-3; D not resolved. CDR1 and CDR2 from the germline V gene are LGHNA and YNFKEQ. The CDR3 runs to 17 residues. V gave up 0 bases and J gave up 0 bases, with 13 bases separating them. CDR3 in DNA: TGTGCCAGCAGCCAAGATAGGCGGTATAGTAGCACAGATACGCAGTATTTT. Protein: CASSQDRRYSSTDTQYF.

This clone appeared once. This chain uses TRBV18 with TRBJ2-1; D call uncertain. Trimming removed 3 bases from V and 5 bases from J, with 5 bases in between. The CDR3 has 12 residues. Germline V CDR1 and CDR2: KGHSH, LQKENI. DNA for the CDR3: TGTGCCAGCTCACCGAGCGACAATGAGCAGTTCTTC. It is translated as CASSPSDNEQFF.

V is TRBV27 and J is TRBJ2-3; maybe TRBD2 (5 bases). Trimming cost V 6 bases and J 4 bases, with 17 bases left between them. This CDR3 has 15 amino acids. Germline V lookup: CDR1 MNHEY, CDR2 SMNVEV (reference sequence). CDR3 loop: CASSRMGASADTQYF. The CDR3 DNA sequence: TGTGCCAGCAGCCGCATGGGAGCGAGCGCAGATACGCAGTATTTT.

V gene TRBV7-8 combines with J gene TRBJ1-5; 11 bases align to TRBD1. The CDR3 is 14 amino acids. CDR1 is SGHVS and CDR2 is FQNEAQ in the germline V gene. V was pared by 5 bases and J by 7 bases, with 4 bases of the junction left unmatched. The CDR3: CASSIGQGAQPQHF. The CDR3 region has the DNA TGTGCCAGCAGCATAGGACAGGGGGCCCAGCCCCAGCATTTT. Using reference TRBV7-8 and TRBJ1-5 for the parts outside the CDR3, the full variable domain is GAGVSQSPRYKVAKRGQDVALRCDPISGHVSLFWYQQALGQGPEFLTYFQNEAQLDKSGLPSDRFFAERPEGSVSTLKIQRTQQEDSAVYLCASSIGQGAQPQHFGDGTRLSIL.

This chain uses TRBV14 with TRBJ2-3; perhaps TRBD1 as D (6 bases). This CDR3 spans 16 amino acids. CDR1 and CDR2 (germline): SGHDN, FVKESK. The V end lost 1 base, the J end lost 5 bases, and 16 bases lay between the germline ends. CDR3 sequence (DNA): TGTGCCAGCAGCCAAGGGGCAGGGGTACGCAAAGATACGCAGTATTTT. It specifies CASSQGAGVRKDTQYF.

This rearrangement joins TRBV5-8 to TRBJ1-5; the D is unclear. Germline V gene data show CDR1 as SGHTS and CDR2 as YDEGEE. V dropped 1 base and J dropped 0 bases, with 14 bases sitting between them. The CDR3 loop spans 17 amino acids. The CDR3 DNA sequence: TGTGCCAGCAGCTTGCAGGCTCTCTGGTATAGCAATCAGCCCCAGCATTTT. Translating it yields CASSLQALWYSNQPQHF.

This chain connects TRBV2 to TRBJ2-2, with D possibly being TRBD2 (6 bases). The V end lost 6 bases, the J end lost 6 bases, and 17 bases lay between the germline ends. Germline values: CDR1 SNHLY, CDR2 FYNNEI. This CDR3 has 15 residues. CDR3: CASSRDSGSPGELFF. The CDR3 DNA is TGTGCCAGCAGCCGGGACTCCGGTTCTCCCGGGGAGCTGTTTTTT. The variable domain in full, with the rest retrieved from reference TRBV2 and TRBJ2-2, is EPEVTQTPSHQVTQMGQEVILRCVPISNHLYFYWYRQILGQKVEFLVSFYNNEISEKSEIFDDQFSVERPDGSNFTLKIRSTKLEDSAMYFCASSRDSGSPGELFFGEGSRLTVL.

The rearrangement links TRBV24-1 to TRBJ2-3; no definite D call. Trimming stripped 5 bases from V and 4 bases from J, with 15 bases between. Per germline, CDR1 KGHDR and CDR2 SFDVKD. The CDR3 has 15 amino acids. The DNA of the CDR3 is TGTGCCACCAGTGGGTCTATACGCCCGGCAGATACGCAGTATTTT. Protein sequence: CATSGSIRPADTQYF.

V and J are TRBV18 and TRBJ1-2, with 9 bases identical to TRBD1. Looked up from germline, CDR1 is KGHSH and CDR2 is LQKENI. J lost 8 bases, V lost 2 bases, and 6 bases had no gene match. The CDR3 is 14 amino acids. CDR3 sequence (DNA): TGTGCCAGCTCACCAAACAGGGGGCTGGAGGGCTACACCTTC. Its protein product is CASSPNRGLEGYTF.

The CDR3 loop is CASSKTGGSDTQYF. In nucleotides, the CDR3 is TGTGCCAGCAGTAAGACAGGGGGGAGTGATACGCAGTATTTT. This sequence joins TRBV6-5 and TRBJ2-3; 9 bases map to TRBD1. CDR3 length: 14 amino acids. Trimming cost V 5 bases and J 6 bases; bases outside gene matches: 6. Per the germline V gene, CDR1 is MNHEY and CDR2 is SVGAGI.

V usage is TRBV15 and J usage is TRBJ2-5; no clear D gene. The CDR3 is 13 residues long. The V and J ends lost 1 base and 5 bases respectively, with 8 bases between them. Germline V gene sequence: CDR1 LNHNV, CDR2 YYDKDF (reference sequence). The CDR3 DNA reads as TGTGCCACCAGCAGAGGCGGCGAGGAGACCCAGTACTTC. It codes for CATSRGGEETQYF.

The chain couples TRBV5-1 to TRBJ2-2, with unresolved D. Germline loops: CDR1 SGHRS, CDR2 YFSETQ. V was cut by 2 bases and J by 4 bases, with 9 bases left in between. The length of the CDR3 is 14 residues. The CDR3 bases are TGCGCCAGCAGCTTCAACGAAGCCACCGGGGAGCTGTTTTTT. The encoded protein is CASSFNEATGELFF.

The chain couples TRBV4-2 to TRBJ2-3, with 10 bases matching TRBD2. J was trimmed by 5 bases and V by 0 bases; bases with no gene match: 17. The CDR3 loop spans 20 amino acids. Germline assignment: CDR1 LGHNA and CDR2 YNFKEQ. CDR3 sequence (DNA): TGTGCCAGCAGCCAAGAAGTGAGCTCTGGTAGCGGGGGGCCCCGAGATACGCAGTATTTT. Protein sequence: CASSQEVSSGSGGPRDTQYF.

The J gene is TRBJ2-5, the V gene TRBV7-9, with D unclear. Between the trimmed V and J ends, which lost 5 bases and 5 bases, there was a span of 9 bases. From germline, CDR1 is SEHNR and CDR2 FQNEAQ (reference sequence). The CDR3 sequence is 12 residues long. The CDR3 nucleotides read TGTGCCAGCAGCCCTATCCGCGAGACCCAGTACTTC. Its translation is CASSPIRETQYF.

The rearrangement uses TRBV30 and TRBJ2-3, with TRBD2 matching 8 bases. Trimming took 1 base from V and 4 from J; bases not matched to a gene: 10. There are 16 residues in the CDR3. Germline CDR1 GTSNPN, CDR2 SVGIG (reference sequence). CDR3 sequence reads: CAWSAGTSSLSDTQYF. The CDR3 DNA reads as TGTGCCTGGAGTGCCGGGACTAGTTCCCTTTCAGATACGCAGTATTTT.

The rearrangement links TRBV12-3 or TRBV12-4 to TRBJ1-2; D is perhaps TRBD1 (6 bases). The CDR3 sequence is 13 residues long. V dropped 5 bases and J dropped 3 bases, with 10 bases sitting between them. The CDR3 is CASSKDRHYGYTF. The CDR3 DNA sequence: TGTGCCAGCAGTAAGGACAGACACTATGGCTACACCTTC.

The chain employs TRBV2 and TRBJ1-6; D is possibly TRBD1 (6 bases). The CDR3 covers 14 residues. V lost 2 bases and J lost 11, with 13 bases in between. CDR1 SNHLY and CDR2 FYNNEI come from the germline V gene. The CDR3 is CASSERGFSTPLHF. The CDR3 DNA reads TGTGCCAGCAGTGAAAGGGGGTTTTCGACACCCCTCCACTTT.

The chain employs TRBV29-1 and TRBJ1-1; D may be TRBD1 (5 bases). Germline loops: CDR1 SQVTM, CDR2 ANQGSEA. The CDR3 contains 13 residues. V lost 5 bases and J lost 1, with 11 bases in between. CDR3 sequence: CSVQTAQNTEAFF. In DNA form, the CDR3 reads TGCAGCGTTCAGACAGCTCAGAACACTGAAGCTTTCTTT.

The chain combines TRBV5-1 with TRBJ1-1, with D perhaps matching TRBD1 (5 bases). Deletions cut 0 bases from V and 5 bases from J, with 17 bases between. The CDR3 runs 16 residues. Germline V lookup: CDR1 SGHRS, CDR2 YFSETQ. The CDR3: CASSLVQGSGGTEAFF. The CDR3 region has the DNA TGCGCCAGCAGCTTGGTTCAGGGAAGTGGAGGGACTGAAGCTTTCTTT.

The CDR3 coding sequence is TGTGCCAGCAGTGGGGGACAGTCCCCTAATGAAAAACTGTTTTTT. Its translation is CASSGGQSPNEKLFF. The chain recombines TRBV2 with TRBJ1-4; 7 nucleotides match TRBD1. J lost 3 bases, V lost 4 bases, and 5 bases had no gene match. Germline CDR1 and CDR2: SNHLY and FYNNEI. The CDR3 consists of 15 residues.

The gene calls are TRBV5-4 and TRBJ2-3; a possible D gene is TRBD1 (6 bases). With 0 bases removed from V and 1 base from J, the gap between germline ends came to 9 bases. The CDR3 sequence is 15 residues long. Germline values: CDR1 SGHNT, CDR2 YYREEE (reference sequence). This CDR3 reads CASSLDPGGTDTQYF. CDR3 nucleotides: TGTGCCAGCAGCTTGGACCCAGGGGGCACAGATACGCAGTATTTT.

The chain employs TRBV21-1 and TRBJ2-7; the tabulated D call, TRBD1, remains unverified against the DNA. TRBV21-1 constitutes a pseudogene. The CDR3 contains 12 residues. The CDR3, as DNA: TGTGCCAGCAGCTCCCGACAGGGGGAGCAGTACTTC. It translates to CASSSRQGEQYF.

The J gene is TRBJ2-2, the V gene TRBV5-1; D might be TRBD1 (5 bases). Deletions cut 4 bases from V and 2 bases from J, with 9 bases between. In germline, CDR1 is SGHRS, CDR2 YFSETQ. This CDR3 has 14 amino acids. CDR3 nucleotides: TGCGCCAGCAGCACCCAGGGAAACACCGGGGAGCTGTTTTTT. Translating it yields CASSTQGNTGELFF.

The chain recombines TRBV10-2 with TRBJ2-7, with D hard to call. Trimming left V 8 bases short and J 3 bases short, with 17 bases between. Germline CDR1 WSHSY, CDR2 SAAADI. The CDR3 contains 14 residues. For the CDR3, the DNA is TGCGCCAGCCAGGCCTTACAGCTTGGCTACGAGCAGTACTTC. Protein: CASQALQLGYEQYF.